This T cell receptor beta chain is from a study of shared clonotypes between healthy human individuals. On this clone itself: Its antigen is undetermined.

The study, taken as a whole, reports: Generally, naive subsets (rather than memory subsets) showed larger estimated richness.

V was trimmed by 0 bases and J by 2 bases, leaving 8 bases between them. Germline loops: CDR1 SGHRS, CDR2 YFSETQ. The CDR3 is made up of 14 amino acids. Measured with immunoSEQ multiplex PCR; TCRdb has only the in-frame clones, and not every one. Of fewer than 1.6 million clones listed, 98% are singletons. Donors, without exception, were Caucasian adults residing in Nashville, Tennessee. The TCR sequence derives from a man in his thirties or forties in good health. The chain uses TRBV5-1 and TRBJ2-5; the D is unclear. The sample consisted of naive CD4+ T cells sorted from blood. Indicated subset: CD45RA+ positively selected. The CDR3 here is CASSLDFRQETQYF. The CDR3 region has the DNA TGCGCCAGCAGCTTGGATTTTAGACAAGAGACCCAGTACTTC.